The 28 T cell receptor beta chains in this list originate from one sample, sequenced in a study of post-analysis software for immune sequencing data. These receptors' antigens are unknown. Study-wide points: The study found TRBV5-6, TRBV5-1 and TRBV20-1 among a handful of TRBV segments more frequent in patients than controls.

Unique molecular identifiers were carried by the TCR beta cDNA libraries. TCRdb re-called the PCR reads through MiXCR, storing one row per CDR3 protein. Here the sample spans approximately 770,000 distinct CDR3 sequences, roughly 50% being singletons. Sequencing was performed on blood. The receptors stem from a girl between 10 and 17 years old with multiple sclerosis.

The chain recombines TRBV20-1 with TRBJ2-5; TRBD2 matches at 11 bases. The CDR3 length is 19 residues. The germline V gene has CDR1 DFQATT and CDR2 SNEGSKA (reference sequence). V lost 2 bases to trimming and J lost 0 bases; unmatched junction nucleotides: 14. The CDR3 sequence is CSARRNGASGRMYQETQYF. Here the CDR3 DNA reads TGCAGTGCTAGAAGGAATGGCGCTAGCGGGAGGATGTACCAAGAGACCCAGTACTTC.

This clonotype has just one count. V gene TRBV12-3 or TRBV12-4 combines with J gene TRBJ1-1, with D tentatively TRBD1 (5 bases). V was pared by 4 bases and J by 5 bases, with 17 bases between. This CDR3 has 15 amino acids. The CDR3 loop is CASSSPGGKWTEAFF. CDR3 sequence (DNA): TGTGCCAGCAGTTCCCCCGGGGGTAAGTGGACTGAAGCTTTCTTT.

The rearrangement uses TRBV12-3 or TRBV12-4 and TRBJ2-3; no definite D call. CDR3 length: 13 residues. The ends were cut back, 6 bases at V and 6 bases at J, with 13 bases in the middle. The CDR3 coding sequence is TGTGCCAGCAGCCCTTCGGGCGTCGATACGCAGTATTTT. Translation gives CASSPSGVDTQYF.

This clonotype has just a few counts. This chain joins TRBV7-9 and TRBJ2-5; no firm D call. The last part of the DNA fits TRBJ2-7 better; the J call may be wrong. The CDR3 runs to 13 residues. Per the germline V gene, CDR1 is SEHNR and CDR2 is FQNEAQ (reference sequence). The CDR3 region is CASSNLVGSEQYF. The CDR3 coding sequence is TGTGCCAGCAGCAACTTAGTAGGCAGCGAGCAGTACTTC.

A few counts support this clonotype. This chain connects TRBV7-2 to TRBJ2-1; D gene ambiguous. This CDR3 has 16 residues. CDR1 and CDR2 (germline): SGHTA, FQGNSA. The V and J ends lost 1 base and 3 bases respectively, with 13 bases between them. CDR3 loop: CASSLGRLRSYNEQFF. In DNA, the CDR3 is TGTGCCAGCAGCTTAGGAAGGCTGCGCAGCTACAATGAGCAGTTCTTC. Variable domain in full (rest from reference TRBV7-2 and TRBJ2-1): GAGVSQSPSNKVTEKGKDVELRCDPISGHTALYWYRQSLGQGLEFLIYFQGNSAPDKSGLPSDRFSAERTGGSVSTLTIQRTQQEDSAVYLCASSLGRLRSYNEQFFGPGTRLTVL.

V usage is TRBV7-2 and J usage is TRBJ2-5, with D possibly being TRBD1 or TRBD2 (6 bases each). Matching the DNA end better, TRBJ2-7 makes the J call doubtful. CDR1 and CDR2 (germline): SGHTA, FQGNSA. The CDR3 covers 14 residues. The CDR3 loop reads CASSRRGTLYEQYF. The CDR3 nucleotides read TGTGCCAGCAGCCGAAGGGGGACTTTATACGAGCAGTACTTC.

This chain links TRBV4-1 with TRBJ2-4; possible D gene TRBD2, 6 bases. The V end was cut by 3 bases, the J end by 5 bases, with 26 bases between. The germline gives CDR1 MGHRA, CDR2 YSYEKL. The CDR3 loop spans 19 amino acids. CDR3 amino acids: CASSHGSGTLGPSQNIQYF. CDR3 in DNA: TGCGCCAGCAGCCATGGCTCCGGGACTTTGGGGCCTAGCCAAAACATTCAGTACTTC.

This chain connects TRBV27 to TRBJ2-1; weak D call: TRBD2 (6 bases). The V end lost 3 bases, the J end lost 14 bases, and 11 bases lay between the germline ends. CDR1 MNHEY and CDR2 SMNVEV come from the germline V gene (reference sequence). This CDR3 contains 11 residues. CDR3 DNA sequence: TGTGCCAGCAGTTTGGGGGGACCTGAGTTCTTC. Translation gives CASSLGGPEFF.

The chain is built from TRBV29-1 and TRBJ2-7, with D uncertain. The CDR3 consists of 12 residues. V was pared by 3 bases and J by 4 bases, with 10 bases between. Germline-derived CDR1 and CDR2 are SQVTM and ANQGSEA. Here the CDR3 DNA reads TGCAGCGTTGAGGTAATGGGTTACGAGCAGTACTTC. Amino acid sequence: CSVEVMGYEQYF.

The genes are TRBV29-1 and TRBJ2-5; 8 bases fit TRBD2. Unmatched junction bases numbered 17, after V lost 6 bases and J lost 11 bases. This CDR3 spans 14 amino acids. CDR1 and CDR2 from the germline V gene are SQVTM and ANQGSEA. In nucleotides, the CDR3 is TGCAGCGTCTCAGGCGGGGGGCGCGAGTATGAGCAGTACTTC. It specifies CSVSGGGREYEQYF.

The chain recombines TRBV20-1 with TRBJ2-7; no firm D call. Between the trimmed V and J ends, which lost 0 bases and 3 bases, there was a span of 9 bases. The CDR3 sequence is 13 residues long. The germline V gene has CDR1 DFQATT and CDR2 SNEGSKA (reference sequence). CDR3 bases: TGCAGTGCTAGAGATCCGGTACACTACGAGCAGTACTTC. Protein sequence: CSARDPVHYEQYF.

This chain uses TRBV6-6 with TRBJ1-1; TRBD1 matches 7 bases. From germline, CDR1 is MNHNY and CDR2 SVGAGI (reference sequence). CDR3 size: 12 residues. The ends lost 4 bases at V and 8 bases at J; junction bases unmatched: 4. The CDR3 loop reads CASSSTGDEAFF. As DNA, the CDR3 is TGTGCCAGCAGTTCCACAGGGGACGAAGCTTTCTTT.

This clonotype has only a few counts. The CDR3 DNA sequence: TGTGCCAGCAGCCCCAGGCCGACCTCTGCGGGGAATAATTCACCCCTCCACTTT. The encoded protein is CASSPRPTSAGNNSPLHF. This sequence joins TRBV6-6 and TRBJ1-6, with unresolved D. The CDR3 length is 18 residues. The germline gives CDR1 MNHNY, CDR2 SVGAGI (reference sequence). With 6 bases removed from V and 5 bases from J, the gap between germline ends came to 23 bases.

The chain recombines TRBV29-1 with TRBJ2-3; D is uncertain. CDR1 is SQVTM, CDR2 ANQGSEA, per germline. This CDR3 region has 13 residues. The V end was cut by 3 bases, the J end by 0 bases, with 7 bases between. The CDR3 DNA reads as TGCAGCGTTGAGTTGGTGAGCACAGATACGCAGTATTTT. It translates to CSVELVSTDTQYF.

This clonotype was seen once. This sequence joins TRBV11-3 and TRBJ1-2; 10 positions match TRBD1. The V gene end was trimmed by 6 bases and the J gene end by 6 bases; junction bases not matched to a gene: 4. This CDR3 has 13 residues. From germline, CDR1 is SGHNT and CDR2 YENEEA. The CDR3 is CASRKTGGDGYTF. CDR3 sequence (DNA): TGTGCCAGCAGGAAGACAGGGGGCGATGGCTACACCTTC. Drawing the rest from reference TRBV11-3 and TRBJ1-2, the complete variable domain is EAGVVQSPRYKIIEKKQPVAFWCNPISGHNTLYWYLQNLGQGPELLIRYENEEAVDDSQLPKDRFSAERLKGVDSTLKIQPAELGDSAVYLCASRKTGGDGYTFGSGTRLTVV.

The chain's CDR3 is CASSPSGLQFF. CDR3 nucleotides: TGTGCCAGCAGCCCAAGCGGGCTACAGTTCTTC. The chain combines TRBV7-9 with TRBJ2-1; a weak D match, TRBD2 (6 bases). The germline V gene encodes CDR1 SEHNR and CDR2 FQNEAQ (reference sequence). V was trimmed by 5 bases and J by 13 bases, leaving 12 bases between them. CDR3 length: 11 residues.

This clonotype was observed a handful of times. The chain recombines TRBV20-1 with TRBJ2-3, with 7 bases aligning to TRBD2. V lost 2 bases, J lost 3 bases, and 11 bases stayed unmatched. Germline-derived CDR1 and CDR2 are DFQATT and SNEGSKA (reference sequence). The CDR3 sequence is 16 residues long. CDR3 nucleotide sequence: TGCAGTGCTAGACCCGCGGGAGTTGTGTTTACAGATACGCAGTATTTT. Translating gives CSARPAGVVFTDTQYF.

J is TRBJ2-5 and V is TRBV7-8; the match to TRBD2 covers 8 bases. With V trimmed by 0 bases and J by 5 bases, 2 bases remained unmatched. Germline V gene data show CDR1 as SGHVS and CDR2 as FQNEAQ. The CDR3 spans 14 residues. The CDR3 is CASSLAAGGETQYF. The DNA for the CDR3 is TGTGCCAGCAGCTTAGCTGCGGGAGGTGAGACCCAGTACTTC.

The CDR3 nucleotides are TGTGCCAGCAGCGTAGAAGAACTAGCGGTGAATGAGCAGTTCTTC. Translating gives CASSVEELAVNEQFF. V usage is TRBV9 and J usage is TRBJ2-1; 8 nucleotides align to TRBD2. Trimming removed 0 bases from V and 7 bases from J; junction bases left unmatched: 6. Germline-derived CDR1 and CDR2 are SGDLS and YYNGEE. The CDR3 consists of 15 residues.

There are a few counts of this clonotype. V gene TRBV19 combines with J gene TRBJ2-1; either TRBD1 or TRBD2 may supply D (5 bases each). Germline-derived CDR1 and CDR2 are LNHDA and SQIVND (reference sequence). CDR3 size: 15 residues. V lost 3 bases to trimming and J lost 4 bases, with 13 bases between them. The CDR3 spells CASSIGGEGYNEQFF. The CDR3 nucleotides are TGTGCCAGTAGTATTGGAGGAGAGGGGTACAATGAGCAGTTCTTC.

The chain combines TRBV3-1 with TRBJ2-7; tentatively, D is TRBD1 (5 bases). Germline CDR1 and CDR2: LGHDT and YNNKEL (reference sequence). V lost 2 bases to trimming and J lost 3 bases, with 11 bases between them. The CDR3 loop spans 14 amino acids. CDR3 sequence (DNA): TGTGCCAGCAGCCAATCCAACAGGTACTACGAGCAGTACTTC. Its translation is CASSQSNRYYEQYF.

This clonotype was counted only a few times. The CDR3 reads CASSSPERYGYTF. As DNA, the CDR3 is TGCGCCAGCAGCTCACCCGAGAGATACGGCTACACCTTC. The chain uses TRBV4-3 and TRBJ1-2; no firm D call. The CDR3 has 13 residues. Between the trimmed V and J ends, which lost 5 bases and 8 bases, there was a span of 15 bases. In germline, CDR1 is LGHNA, CDR2 YSLEER.

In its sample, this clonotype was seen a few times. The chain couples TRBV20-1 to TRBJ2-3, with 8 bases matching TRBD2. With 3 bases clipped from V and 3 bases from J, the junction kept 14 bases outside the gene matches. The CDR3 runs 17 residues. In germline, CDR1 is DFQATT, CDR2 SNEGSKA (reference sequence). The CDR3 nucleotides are TGCAGTGCTAGTGTCCCCCCCCCGGCGGGAGGTACAGATACGCAGTATTTT. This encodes CSASVPPPAGGTDTQYF.

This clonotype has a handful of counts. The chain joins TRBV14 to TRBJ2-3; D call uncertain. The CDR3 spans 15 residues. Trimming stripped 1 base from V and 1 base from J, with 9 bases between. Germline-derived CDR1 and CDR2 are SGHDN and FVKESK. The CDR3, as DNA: TGTGCCAGCAGCCAAGTGAGGTCAGGCACAGATACGCAGTATTTT. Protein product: CASSQVRSGTDTQYF.

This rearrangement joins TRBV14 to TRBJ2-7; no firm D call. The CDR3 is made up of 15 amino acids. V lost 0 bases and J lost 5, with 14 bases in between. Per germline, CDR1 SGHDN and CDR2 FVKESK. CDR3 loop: CASSQEQVPWDEQYF. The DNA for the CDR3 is TGTGCCAGCAGCCAAGAGCAGGTCCCTTGGGACGAGCAGTACTTC.

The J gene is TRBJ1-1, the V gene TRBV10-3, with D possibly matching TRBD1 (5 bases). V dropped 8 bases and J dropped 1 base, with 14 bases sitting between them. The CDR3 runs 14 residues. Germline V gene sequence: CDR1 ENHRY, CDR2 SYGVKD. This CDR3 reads CAIGPGTKNTEAFF. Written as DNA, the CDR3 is TGTGCCATCGGTCCCGGGACCAAGAACACTGAAGCTTTCTTT.

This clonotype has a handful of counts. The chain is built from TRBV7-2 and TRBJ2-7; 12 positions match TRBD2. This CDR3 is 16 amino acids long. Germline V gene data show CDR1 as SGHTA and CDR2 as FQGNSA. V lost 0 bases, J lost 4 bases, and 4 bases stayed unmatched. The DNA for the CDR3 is TGTGCCAGCAGCTTAGCGCGACTAGCGGGAGTTTACGAGCAGTACTTC. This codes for CASSLARLAGVYEQYF.

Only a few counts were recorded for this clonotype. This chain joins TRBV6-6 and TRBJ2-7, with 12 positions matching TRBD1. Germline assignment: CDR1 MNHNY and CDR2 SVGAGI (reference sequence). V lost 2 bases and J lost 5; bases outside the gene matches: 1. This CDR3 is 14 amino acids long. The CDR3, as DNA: TGTGCCAGCAGTTACGGGACAGGGGGCGACGAGCAGTACTTC. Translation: CASSYGTGGDEQYF.